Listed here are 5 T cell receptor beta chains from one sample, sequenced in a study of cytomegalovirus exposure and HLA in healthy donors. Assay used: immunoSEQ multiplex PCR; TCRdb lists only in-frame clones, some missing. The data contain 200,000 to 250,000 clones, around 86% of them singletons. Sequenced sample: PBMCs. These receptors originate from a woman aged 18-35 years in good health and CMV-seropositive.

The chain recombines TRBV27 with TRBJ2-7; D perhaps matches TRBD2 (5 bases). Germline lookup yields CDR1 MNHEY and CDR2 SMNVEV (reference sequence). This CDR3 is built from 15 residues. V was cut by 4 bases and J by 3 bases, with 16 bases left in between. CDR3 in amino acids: CASSSLAGLDYEQYF. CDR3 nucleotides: TGTGCCAGCAGTTCTCTAGCAGGCTTGGACTACGAGCAGTACTTC.

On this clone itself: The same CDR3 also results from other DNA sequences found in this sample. The CDR3 DNA follows: TGTGCCAGCAGTTTCGGAGGTGATAGCAATCAGCCCCAGCATTTT. It translates to CASSFGGDSNQPQHF. The chain uses TRBV28 and TRBJ1-5; D is ambiguous. V was shortened by 3 bases and J by 0 bases, with 9 bases between the two germline ends. Germline V gene lookup returns CDR1 MDHEN and CDR2 SYDVKM. The CDR3 runs to 15 residues.

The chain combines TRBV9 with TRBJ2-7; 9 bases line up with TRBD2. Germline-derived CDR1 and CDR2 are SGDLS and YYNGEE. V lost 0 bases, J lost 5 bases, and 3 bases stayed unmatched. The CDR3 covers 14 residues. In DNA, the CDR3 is TGTGCCAGCAGCGTAGTTAGCGGGAGCAACGAGCAGTACTTC. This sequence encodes CASSVVSGSNEQYF.

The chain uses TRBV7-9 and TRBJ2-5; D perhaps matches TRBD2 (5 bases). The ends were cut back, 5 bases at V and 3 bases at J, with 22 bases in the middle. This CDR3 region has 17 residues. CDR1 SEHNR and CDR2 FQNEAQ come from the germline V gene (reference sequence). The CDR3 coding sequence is TGTGCCAGCAGCAGACTTCTGGCAGCGCGGGTCGAAGAGACCCAGTACTTC. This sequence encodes CASSRLLAARVEETQYF.

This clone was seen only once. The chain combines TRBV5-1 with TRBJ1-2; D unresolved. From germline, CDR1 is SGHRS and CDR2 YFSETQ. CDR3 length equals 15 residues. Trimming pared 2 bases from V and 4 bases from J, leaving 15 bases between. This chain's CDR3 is CASSLSQGDFYGYTF. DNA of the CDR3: TGCGCCAGCAGCTTAAGCCAAGGAGACTTCTATGGCTACACCTTC. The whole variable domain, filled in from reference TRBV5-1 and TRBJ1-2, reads KAGVTQTPRYLIKTRGQQVTLSCSPISGHRSVSWYQQTPGQGLQFLFEYFSETQRNKGNFPGRFSGRQFSNSRSEMNVSTLELGDSALYLCASSLSQGDFYGYTFGSGTRLTVV.